This is a list of T cell receptor beta chains from one sample in a study of human T cells and chemical hapten exposure. TCRdb reprocessed the RACE reads with MiXCR, giving one entry per CDR3 protein. The sample carries some 400,000 distinct CDR3 sequences, about 4.4% recorded once. The sequenced sample was whole blood, obtained in connection with sensitization to the hapten diphenylcyclopropenone (DPC). These receptors were taken from a woman in her forties or fifties with alopecia areata. Some clones in this sample may be carry-over from other donors' samples. The conserved cysteine and the conserved F or W are not part of the CDR3 here. Expanded clones are given a class, and other clones once, few, many or no size at all.

size	V	J	CDR3
many	TRBV4-1	TRBJ2-5	ASSQGTGLVQETQY
NA	TRBV7-9	TRBJ1-5	ASSLFTGRGIQPQH
many	TRBV6-6	TRBJ2-2	ASTLTGTANTGELF
few	TRBV15	TRBJ2-4	ATSRTGVLDIQY
many	TRBV28	TRBJ2-7	ASSLGFWREQY
many	TRBV5-1	TRBJ2-3	ASSLRDREADTQY
NA	TRBV20-1	TRBJ2-6	SARGWIPGANVLT
NA	TRBV20-1	TRBJ1-1	SPGRGRPEAF
many	TRBV4-1	TRBJ2-3	ASSQGRRGHDSTDTQY
NA	TRBV7-9	TRBJ1-5	ASSLGPGAQPQH
few	TRBV7-6	TRBJ1-5	ASSLGDRNNQPQH